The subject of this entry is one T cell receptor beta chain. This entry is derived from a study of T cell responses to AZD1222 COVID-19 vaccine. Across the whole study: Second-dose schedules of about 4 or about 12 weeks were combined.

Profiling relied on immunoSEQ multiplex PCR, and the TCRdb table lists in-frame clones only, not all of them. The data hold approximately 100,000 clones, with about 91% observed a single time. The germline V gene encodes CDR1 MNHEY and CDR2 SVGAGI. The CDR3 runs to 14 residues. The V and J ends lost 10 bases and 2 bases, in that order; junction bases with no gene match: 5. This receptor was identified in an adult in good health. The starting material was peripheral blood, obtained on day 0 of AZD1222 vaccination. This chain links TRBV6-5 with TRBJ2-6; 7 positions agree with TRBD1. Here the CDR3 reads CATSQGTGANVLTF. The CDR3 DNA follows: TGTGCCACCTCACAGGGGACTGGGGCCAACGTCCTGACTTTC.